This entry lists 9 T cell receptor beta chains sequenced from one sample in a study of blood T cell repertoires in COVID-19. Libraries were prepared by immunoSEQ multiplex PCR; TCRdb keeps only in-frame clonotypes and omits some of them. The data hold about 190,000 clones, with 70% to 90% observed a single time. The specimen was peripheral blood. The source of these receptors is a man aged 25 to 45 with acute or convalescent COVID-19.

V and J are TRBV27 and TRBJ2-7, with D possibly being TRBD1 (6 bases). The CDR3 covers 14 residues. V lost 2 bases, J lost 3 bases, and 11 bases lay in between. Looked up from germline, CDR1 is MNHEY and CDR2 is SMNVEV (reference sequence). The CDR3 spells CASSLGQLNYEQYF. CDR3 coding DNA: TGTGCCAGCAGTTTAGGACAGCTAAACTACGAGCAGTACTTC.

The rearrangement uses TRBV24-1 and TRBJ1-1, with 8 bases identical to TRBD1. The germline gives CDR1 KGHDR, CDR2 SFDVKD. The CDR3 is made up of 16 amino acids. The ends lost 7 bases at V and 8 bases at J; junction bases unmatched: 17. CDR3 sequence: CATSRNSGTGKHEAFF. The CDR3 DNA follows: TGTGCCACCAGCCGAAACTCCGGGACAGGTAAGCACGAAGCTTTCTTT.

This clone was found once. The genes are TRBV7-9 and TRBJ2-7, with unresolved D. CDR1 and CDR2 (germline): SEHNR, FQNEAQ (reference sequence). Trimming took off 5 bases at V and 3 bases at J, with 5 bases between the two ends. The CDR3 length is 11 residues. CDR3: CASSINYEQYF. CDR3 nucleotides: TGTGCCAGCAGCATTAACTACGAGCAGTACTTC.

This sequence joins TRBV6-5 and TRBJ1-1; a possible D gene is TRBD1 (5 bases). The CDR3 loop spans 15 amino acids. Trimming left V 4 bases short and J 2 bases short, with 14 bases between. CDR1 is MNHEY and CDR2 is SVGAGI in the germline V gene. The CDR3 region is CASSFRAPSNTEAFF. CDR3 in DNA: TGTGCCAGCAGTTTCAGGGCCCCTAGTAACACTGAAGCTTTCTTT.

This clone was seen a handful of times. J is TRBJ2-3 and V is TRBV6-4; 10 positions match TRBD2. Losses at the gene ends were 4 bases for V and 4 bases for J; bases not matched to a gene: 8. CDR3 length: 16 amino acids. Germline V lookup: CDR1 MRHNA, CDR2 SNTAGT. The CDR3 DNA reads TGTGCCAGCAGTGGGACTAGCGGAGGGAACGCAGATACGCAGTATTTT. The encoded protein is CASSGTSGGNADTQYF.

The J gene is TRBJ1-1, the V gene TRBV19; D is uncertain. V dropped 1 base and J dropped 5 bases, with 5 bases sitting between them. Germline V gives CDR1 LNHDA, CDR2 SQIVND (reference sequence). CDR3 length equals 12 residues. CDR3 bases: TGTGCCAGTAGTATAGGAGAGACTGAAGCTTTCTTT. Its translation: CASSIGETEAFF.

The chain recombines TRBV19 with TRBJ2-3; no clear D gene. Per the germline V gene, CDR1 is LNHDA and CDR2 is SQIVND (reference sequence). V gave up 3 bases and J gave up 6 bases, with 13 bases separating them. This CDR3 comprises 14 residues. CDR3 sequence reads: CASSISSPEDTQYF. Written as DNA, the CDR3 is TGTGCCAGTAGTATTAGTTCTCCGGAGGATACGCAGTATTTT.

The gene calls are TRBV18 and TRBJ1-3; the match to TRBD1 covers 7 bases. The length of the CDR3 is 16 residues. Trimming at V came to 4 bases and at J to 2 bases, leaving 8 bases not matched to a gene. Germline loops: CDR1 KGHSH, CDR2 LQKENI. CDR3: CASSHRQGPAGNTIYF. The CDR3, as DNA: TGTGCCAGCTCACACAGACAGGGACCAGCTGGAAACACCATATATTTT. The whole variable domain, filled in from reference TRBV18 and TRBJ1-3, reads NAGVMQNPRHLVRRRGQEARLRCSPMKGHSHVYWYRQLPEEGLKFMVYLQKENIIDESGMPKERFSAEFPKEGPSILRIQQVVRGDSAAYFCASSHRQGPAGNTIYFGEGSWLTVV.

This chain uses TRBV6-6 with TRBJ1-1; D remains ambiguous. V gave up 0 bases and J gave up 0 bases, with 11 bases separating them. Germline V gives CDR1 MNHNY, CDR2 SVGAGI (reference sequence). This CDR3 is built from 16 residues. CDR3 bases: TGTGCCAGCAGTTACTCGAGGCAGAGCATGAACACTGAAGCTTTCTTT. It encodes CASSYSRQSMNTEAFF.